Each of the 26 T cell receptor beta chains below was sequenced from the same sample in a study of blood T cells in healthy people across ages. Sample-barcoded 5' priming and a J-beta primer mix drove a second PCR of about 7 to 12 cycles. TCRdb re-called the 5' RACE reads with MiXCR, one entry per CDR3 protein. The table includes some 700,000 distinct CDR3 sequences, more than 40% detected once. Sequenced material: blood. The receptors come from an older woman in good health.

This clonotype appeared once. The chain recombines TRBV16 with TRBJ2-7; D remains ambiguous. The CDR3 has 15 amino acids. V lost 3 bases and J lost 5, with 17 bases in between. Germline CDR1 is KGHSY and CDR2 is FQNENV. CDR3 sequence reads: CASSQFQVSENEQYF. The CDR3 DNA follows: TGTGCCAGCAGCCAGTTCCAGGTCAGCGAAAACGAGCAGTACTTC.

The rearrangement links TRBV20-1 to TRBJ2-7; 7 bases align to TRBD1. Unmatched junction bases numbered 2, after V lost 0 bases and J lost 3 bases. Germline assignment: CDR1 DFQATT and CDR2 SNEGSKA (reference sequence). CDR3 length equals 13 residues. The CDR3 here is CSAREGGLYEQYF. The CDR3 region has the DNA TGCAGTGCTAGAGAAGGGGGCCTCTACGAGCAGTACTTC.

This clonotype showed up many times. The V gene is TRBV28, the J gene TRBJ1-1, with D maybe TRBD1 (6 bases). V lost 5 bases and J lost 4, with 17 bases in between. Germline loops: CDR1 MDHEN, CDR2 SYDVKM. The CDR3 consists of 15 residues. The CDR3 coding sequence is TGTGCCAGCAGTCCCCTAGGGGGGGGTAGCACTGAAGCTTTCTTT. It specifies CASSPLGGGSTEAFF.

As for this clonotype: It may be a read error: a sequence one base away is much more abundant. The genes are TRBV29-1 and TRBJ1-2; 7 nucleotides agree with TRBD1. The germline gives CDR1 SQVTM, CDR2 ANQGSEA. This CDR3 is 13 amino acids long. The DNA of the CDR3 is TGCAGCGTCAACAGGGGAGAGGACTATGACTACACCTTC. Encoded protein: CSVNRGEDYDYTF.

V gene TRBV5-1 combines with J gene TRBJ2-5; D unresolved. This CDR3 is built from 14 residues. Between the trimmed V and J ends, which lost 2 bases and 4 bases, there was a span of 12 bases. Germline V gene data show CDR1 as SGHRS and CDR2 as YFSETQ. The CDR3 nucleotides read TGCGCCAGCAGCTTCTCCGGGTTGAGAGAGACCCAGTACTTC. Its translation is CASSFSGLRETQYF.

This CDR3 reads CSARDDRGSTYEQYF. Here the CDR3 DNA reads TGCAGTGCTAGAGACGACAGGGGATCCACCTACGAGCAGTACTTC. The chain has TRBV20-1 and TRBJ2-7, with TRBD1 identical over 8 bases. V trimming: 0 bases; J trimming: 2 bases; junction bases outside the gene matches: 6. This CDR3 has 15 amino acids. CDR1 and CDR2 (germline): DFQATT, SNEGSKA (reference sequence).

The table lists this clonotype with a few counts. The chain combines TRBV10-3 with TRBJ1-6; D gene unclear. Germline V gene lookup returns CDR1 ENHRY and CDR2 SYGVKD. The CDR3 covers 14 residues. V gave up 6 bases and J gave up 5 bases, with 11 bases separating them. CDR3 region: CAISNGKDNSPLHF. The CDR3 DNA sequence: TGTGCCATCAGCAACGGTAAAGATAATTCACCCCTCCACTTT.

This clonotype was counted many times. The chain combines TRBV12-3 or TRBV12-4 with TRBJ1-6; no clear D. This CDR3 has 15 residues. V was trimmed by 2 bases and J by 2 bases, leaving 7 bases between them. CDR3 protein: CASSLRQAYNSPLHF. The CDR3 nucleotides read TGTGCCAGCAGTTTACGGCAGGCCTATAATTCACCCCTCCACTTT.

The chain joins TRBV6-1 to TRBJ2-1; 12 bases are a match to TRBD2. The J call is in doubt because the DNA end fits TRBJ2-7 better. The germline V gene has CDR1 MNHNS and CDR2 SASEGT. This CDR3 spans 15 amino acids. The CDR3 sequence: CASSATSGRSNEQYF. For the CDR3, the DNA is TGTGCCAGCAGTGCTACTAGCGGGAGGTCCAATGAGCAGTACTTC.

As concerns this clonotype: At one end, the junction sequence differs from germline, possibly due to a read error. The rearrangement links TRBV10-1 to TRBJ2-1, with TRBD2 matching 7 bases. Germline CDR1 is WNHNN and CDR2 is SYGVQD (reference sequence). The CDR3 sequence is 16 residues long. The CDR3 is CASSESTGGRRFEQFF. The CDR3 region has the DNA TGCGCCAGCAGCGAGTCGACGGGCGGGAGAAGGTTTGAGCAGTTCTTC.

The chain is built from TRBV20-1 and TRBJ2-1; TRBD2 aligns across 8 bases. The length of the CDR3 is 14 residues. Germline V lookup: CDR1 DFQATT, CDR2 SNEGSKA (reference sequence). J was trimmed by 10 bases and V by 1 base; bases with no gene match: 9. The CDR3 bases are TGCAGTGCTAGAGCGGGAGGGGTGATCAGGGAGCAGTTCTTC. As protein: CSARAGGVIREQFF.

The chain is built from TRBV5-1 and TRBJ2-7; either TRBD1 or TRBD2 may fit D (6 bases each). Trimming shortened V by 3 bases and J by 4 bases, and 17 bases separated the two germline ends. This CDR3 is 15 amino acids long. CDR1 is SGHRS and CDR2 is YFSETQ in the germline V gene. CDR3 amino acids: CASSSANRDLYEQYF. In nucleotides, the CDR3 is TGCGCCAGCAGCTCCGCGAACAGGGACTTATACGAGCAGTACTTC. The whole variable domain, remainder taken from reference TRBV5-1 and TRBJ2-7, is KAGVTQTPRYLIKTRGQQVTLSCSPISGHRSVSWYQQTPGQGLQFLFEYFSETQRNKGNFPGRFSGRQFSNSRSEMNVSTLELGDSALYLCASSSANRDLYEQYFGPGTRLTVT.

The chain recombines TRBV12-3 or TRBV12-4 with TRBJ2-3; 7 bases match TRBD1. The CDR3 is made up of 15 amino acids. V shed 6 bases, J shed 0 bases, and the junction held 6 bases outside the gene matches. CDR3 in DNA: TGTGCCAGCAGGCTACAGGGGATCAGCACAGATACGCAGTATTTT. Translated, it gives CASRLQGISTDTQYF.

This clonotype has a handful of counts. The CDR3 reads CASSLGATSITDTQYF. DNA of the CDR3: TGCGCCAGCAGCTTGGGGGCTACCAGTATCACAGATACGCAGTATTTT. The chain joins TRBV5-1 to TRBJ2-3; no clear D. CDR1 is SGHRS, CDR2 YFSETQ, per germline. V lost 0 bases to trimming and J lost 2 bases, with 13 bases between them. This CDR3 comprises 16 residues. Together with reference TRBV5-1 and TRBJ2-3, the CDR3 gives the full variable domain: KAGVTQTPRYLIKTRGQQVTLSCSPISGHRSVSWYQQTPGQGLQFLFEYFSETQRNKGNFPGRFSGRQFSNSRSEMNVSTLELGDSALYLCASSLGATSITDTQYFGPGTRLTVL.

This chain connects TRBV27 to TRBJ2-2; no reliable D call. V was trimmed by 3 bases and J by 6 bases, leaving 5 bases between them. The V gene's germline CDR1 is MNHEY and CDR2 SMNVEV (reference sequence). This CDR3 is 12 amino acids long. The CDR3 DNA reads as TGTGCCAGCAGTTTTTACCCCGGGGAGCTGTTTTTT. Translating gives CASSFYPGELFF.

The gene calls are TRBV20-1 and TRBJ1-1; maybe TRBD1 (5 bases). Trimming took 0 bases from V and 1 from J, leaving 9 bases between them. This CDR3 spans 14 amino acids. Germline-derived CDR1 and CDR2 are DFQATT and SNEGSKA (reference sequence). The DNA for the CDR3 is TGCAGTGCTAGAGAGGGGGGATCGAACACTGAAGCTTTCTTT. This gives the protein CSAREGGSNTEAFF.

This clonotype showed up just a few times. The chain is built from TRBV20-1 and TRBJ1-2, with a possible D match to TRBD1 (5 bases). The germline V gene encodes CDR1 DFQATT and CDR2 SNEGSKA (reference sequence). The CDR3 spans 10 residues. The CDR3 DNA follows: TGCAGCGTAGGGGTCAATGGCTACACCTTC. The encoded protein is CSVGVNGYTF.

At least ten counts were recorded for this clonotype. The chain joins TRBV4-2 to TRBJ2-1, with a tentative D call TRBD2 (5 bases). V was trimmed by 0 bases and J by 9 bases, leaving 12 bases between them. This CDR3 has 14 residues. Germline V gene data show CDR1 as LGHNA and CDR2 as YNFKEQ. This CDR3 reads CASSQDERGSEQFF. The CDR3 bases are TGTGCCAGCAGCCAAGATGAGAGAGGGAGTGAGCAGTTCTTC.

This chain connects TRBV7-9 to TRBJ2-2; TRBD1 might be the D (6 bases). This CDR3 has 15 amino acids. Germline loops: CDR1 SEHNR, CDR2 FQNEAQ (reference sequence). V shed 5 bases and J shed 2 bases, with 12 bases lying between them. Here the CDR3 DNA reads TGTGCCAGCAGCCTAAACAGGGATAACACCGGGGAGCTGTTTTTT. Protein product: CASSLNRDNTGELFF.

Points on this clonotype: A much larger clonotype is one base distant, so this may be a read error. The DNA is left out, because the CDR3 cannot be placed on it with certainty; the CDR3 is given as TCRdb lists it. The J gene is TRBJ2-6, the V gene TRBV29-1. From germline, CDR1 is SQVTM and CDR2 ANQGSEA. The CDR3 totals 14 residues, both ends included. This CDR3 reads CSVAKGTGANVPTF.

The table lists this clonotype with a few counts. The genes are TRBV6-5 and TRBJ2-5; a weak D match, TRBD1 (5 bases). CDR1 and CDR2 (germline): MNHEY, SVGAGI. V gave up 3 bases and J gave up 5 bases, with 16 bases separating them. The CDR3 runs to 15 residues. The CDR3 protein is CASSYDGALGETQYF. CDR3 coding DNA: TGTGCCAGCAGTTATGATGGGGCTTTAGGGGAGACCCAGTACTTC.

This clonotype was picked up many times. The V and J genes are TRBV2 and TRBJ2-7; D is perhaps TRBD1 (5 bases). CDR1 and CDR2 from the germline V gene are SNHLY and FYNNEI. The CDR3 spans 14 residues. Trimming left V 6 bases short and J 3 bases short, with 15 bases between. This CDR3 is CASRSDSHSYEQYF. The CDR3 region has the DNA TGTGCCAGCAGATCAGACAGCCACAGCTACGAGCAGTACTTC.

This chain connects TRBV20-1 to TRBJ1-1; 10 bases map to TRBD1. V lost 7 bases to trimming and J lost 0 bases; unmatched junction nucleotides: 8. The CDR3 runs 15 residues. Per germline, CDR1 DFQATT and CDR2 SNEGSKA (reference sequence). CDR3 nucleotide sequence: TGCAGTGGCCGGACAGGGGGACCTATGAACACTGAAGCTTTCTTT. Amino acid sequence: CSGRTGGPMNTEAFF.

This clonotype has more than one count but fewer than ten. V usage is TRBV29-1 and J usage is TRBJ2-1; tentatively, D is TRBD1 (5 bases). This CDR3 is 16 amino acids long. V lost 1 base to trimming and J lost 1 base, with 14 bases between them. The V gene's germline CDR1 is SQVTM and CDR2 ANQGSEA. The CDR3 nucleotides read TGCAGCGTTGAAGTCAGAGACAGAGGATCCTACAATGAGCAGTTCTTC. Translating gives CSVEVRDRGSYNEQFF.

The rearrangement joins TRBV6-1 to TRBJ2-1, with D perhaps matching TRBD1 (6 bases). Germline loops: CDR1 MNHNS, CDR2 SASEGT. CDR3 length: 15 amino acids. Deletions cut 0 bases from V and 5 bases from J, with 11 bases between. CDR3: CASSEALTGNNEQFF. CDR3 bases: TGTGCCAGCAGTGAAGCATTGACAGGAAACAATGAGCAGTTCTTC.

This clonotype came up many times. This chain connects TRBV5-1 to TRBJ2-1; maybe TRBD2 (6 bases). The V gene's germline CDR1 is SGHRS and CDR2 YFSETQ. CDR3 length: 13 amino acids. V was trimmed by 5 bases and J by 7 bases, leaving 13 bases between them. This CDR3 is CASRREELNEQFF. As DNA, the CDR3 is TGCGCCAGCAGGAGGGAGGAGTTAAATGAGCAGTTCTTC.